The 10 T cell receptor beta chains in this list originate from one sample, sequenced in a study of blood T cell repertoires in COVID-19. Assay: immunoSEQ multiplex PCR; the TCRdb copy retains only in-frame clones and omits some. The sample lists more than 150,000 clones, 80% to 90% occurring once. The sample consisted of peripheral blood. All receptors derive from a woman between 50 and 59 years old with acute or convalescent COVID-19.

The V gene is TRBV5-1, the J gene TRBJ1-1; the match to TRBD1 covers 12 bases. The CDR3 spans 15 residues. The J segment lost 5 bases and the V segment lost 4 bases, leaving 6 bases of the junction unmatched. CDR1 SGHRS and CDR2 YFSETQ come from the germline V gene. The CDR3 sequence: CASSAPGQGATEAFF. In nucleotides, the CDR3 is TGCGCCAGCAGCGCGCCGGGACAGGGGGCTACTGAAGCTTTCTTT.

DNA of the CDR3: TGCGCCAGCAGCTTGCCAGGCCTCGGCTACACCTTC. Protein: CASSLPGLGYTF. The chain recombines TRBV5-1 with TRBJ1-2, with D uncertain. V was pared by 1 base and J by 8 bases, with 9 bases between. Germline values: CDR1 SGHRS, CDR2 YFSETQ. There are 12 residues in the CDR3.

V is TRBV2 and J is TRBJ1-5; D perhaps matches TRBD1 (5 bases). V was cut by 7 bases and J by 7 bases, with 17 bases left in between. The CDR3 has 14 residues. Looked up from germline, CDR1 is SNHLY and CDR2 is FYNNEI. In nucleotides, the CDR3 is TGTGCCAGCACCGAGAGCAGGGTGGGCCAGCCCCAGCATTTT. It codes for CASTESRVGQPQHF.

This sequence joins TRBV28 and TRBJ1-3; 8 bases line up with TRBD1. This CDR3 has 13 amino acids. V trimming: 6 bases; J trimming: 6 bases; junction bases outside the gene matches: 4. Germline V gives CDR1 MDHEN, CDR2 SYDVKM. Written as DNA, the CDR3 is TGTGCCAGCAGGTTACAGGGGGAAAACACCATATATTTT. Translated: CASRLQGENTIYF.

This clone was detected once. In nucleotides, the CDR3 is TGTGCCAGCAGCCGCCGGGACAGAGTAGGCTACACCTTC. As protein: CASSRRDRVGYTF. This chain links TRBV7-8 with TRBJ1-2, with 7 bases matching TRBD1. V was clipped by 5 bases and J by 8 bases; unmatched bases: 8. Germline CDR1 reads SGHVS; CDR2 reads FQNEAQ. The CDR3 runs 13 residues.

This clone has ten or more counts. The rearrangement links TRBV12-3 or TRBV12-4 to TRBJ1-1; no definite D call. CDR3 length: 13 amino acids. V was clipped by 6 bases and J by 1 base, with 9 bases between them. CDR3: CASSRNRNTEAFF. CDR3 sequence (DNA): TGTGCCAGCAGCCGTAATCGGAACACTGAAGCTTTCTTT.

The chain recombines TRBV19 with TRBJ1-5; possible D gene TRBD1, 5 bases. Germline V gives CDR1 LNHDA, CDR2 SQIVND (reference sequence). Trimming cost V 3 bases and J 7 bases, with 13 bases left between them. The CDR3 is 14 amino acids. The DNA for the CDR3 is TGTGCCAGTAGTATCCAGGGAGGCCCGCAGCCCCAGCATTTT. Its translation: CASSIQGGPQPQHF.

The chain recombines TRBV14 with TRBJ1-4; TRBD1 might be the D (5 bases). The germline CDR1 and CDR2 sequences are SGHDN and FVKESK. The CDR3 has 14 amino acids. The germline V and J ends were trimmed by 4 bases and 7 bases, with 13 bases remaining between them. The CDR3 DNA is TGTGCCAGCAGCCCAGGGAGGCCCGGTGAAAAACTGTTTTTT. As protein: CASSPGRPGEKLFF.

This clone was counted a single time. The chain carries TRBV10-3 and TRBJ1-5; D unresolved. Trimming took off 3 bases at V and 3 bases at J, with 9 bases between the two ends. From germline, CDR1 is ENHRY and CDR2 SYGVKD. The CDR3 has 14 amino acids. The CDR3 here is CAISERHVNQPQHF. The CDR3 coding sequence is TGTGCCATCAGTGAAAGACACGTCAATCAGCCCCAGCATTTT.

As regards this clone: This sample includes further DNA sequences coding for the same CDR3. The gene calls are TRBV7-9 and TRBJ2-3; the D gene is possibly TRBD1 (6 bases). CDR1 is SEHNR, CDR2 FQNEAQ, per germline (reference sequence). V shed 5 bases and J shed 0 bases, with 9 bases lying between them. The CDR3 totals 14 residues. The CDR3, as DNA: TGTGCCAGCAGCCTCCAGGGGAGCACAGATACGCAGTATTTT. Translated: CASSLQGSTDTQYF.